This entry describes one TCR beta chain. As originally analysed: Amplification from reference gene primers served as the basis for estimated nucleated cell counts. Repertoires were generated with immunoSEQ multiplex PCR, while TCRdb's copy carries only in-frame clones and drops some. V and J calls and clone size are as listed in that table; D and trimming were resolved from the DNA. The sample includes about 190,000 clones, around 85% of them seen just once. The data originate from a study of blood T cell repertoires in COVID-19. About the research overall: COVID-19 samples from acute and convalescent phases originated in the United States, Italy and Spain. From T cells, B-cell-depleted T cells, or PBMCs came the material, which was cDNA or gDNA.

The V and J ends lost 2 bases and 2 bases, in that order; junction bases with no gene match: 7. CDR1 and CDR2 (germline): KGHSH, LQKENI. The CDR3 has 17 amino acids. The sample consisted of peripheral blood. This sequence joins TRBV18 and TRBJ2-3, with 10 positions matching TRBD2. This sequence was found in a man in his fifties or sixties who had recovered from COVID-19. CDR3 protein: CASSPTRSGGDTDTQYF. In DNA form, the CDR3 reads TGTGCCAGCTCACCAACCCGCAGCGGGGGGGACACAGATACGCAGTATTTT.